The 18 T cell receptor beta chains presented below share a single source sample, sequenced in a study of cytomegalovirus exposure and HLA in healthy donors. Primers included in the PCR were 60 Vbeta and 13 Jbeta primers. Clones were read by immunoSEQ multiplex PCR, and TCRdb kept only the in-frame ones, dropping some. The table has more than 150,000 clones, around 78% seen once; the top ten hold 1.5% to 1.9%. Material: PBMCs. The source of these receptors is a middle-aged man in good health and CMV-seronegative.

This clone showed up just once. The chain uses TRBV30 and TRBJ1-5, with D perhaps TRBD1 (5 bases). The germline CDR1 and CDR2 sequences are GTSNPN and SVGIG (reference sequence). V lost 5 bases and J lost 7, with 18 bases in between. The CDR3 is 14 residues long. In DNA form, the CDR3 reads TGTGCCTGGTCCCGTGGGGGAGGAGGCCAGCCCCAGCATTTT. Translating gives CAWSRGGGGQPQHF.

The chain is built from TRBV14 and TRBJ2-3; unclear D gene. CDR3 size: 13 residues. Trimming removed 2 bases at V and 5 bases at J, with 8 bases between. Germline V gene data show CDR1 as SGHDN and CDR2 as FVKESK. CDR3 sequence: CASSQISRDTQYF. CDR3 nucleotides: TGTGCCAGCAGCCAAATTTCGCGAGATACGCAGTATTTT.

This chain links TRBV27 with TRBJ1-1; a weak D match, TRBD1 (5 bases). The germline V and J ends were trimmed by 3 bases and 4 bases, with 9 bases remaining between them. In germline, CDR1 is MNHEY, CDR2 SMNVEV (reference sequence). CDR3 length: 13 residues. The CDR3 region has the DNA TGTGCCAGCAGTTTGGGGCCGGGCACTGAAGCTTTCTTT. Its translation is CASSLGPGTEAFF.

The V gene is TRBV4-2, the J gene TRBJ2-1; 14 positions agree with TRBD2. The CDR3 is 19 amino acids. Per the germline V gene, CDR1 is LGHNA and CDR2 is YNFKEQ. Trimming cost V 4 bases and J 2 bases; bases outside gene matches: 10. The CDR3 DNA sequence: TGTGCCAGCAGCCTTTCTCGACTAGCGGGAGGGAACGCCTACAATGAGCAGTTCTTC. Encoded protein: CASSLSRLAGGNAYNEQFF.

V usage is TRBV27 and J usage is TRBJ2-1; 7 nucleotides line up with TRBD1. V was clipped by 0 bases and J by 14 bases; unmatched bases: 10. The CDR3 consists of 14 residues. Germline V gene sequence: CDR1 MNHEY, CDR2 SMNVEV (reference sequence). CDR3 bases: TGTGCCAGCAGTTTATCGGGGACAGCCCGAGGGGAGTTCTTC. Translating it yields CASSLSGTARGEFF.

This chain joins TRBV7-3 and TRBJ2-3; TRBD2 is a possible D gene (6 bases). The CDR3 is 13 residues long. Germline V gene data show CDR1 as SGHTA and CDR2 as FQGTGA. V lost 5 bases and J lost 6, with 12 bases in between. CDR3 nucleotide sequence: TGTGCCAGCAGCCCCATGGGGAGGGATACGCAGTATTTT. Translation: CASSPMGRDTQYF.

The chain uses TRBV12-2 and TRBJ2-6; the table's D call, TRBD1, has no DNA check behind it. TRBV12-2 has pseudogene status. The CDR3 loop spans 16 amino acids. Here the CDR3 DNA reads TGTGCAAGTCGCTTAGCGGCAGGGTCCGGGGCCAACGTCCTGACTTTC. Protein product: CASRLAAGSGANVLTF.

This chain joins TRBV6-1 and TRBJ2-1; D is unclear. Trimming shortened V by 5 bases and J by 1 base, and 6 bases separated the two germline ends. The CDR3 sequence is 13 residues long. Looked up from germline, CDR1 is MNHNS and CDR2 is SASEGT. Written as DNA, the CDR3 is TGTGCCAGCAGTTCTATTTCCTACAATGAGCAGTTCTTC. Translated: CASSSISYNEQFF.

This sequence joins TRBV7-2 and TRBJ1-2; maybe TRBD1 (6 bases). Germline CDR1 is SGHTA and CDR2 is FQGNSA. The V end lost 3 bases, the J end lost 6 bases, and 11 bases lay between the germline ends. The CDR3 has 13 amino acids. The CDR3 sequence is CASSLGAANGYTF. The CDR3 DNA reads TGTGCCAGCAGCTTGGGGGCGGCAAATGGCTACACCTTC.

This rearrangement joins TRBV19 to TRBJ2-7, with TRBD2 identical over 8 bases. V was pared by 5 bases and J by 13 bases, with 16 bases of the junction left unmatched. Germline V gene sequence: CDR1 LNHDA, CDR2 SQIVND (reference sequence). This CDR3 contains 14 residues. CDR3 in DNA: TGTGCCAGTAGTCCCCAAGCGGGAGTAGGAGTAAGATACGTC. Translating it yields CASSPQAGVGVRYV.

This rearrangement joins TRBV6-5 to TRBJ2-1; 8 bases are shared with TRBD2. The V gene end was trimmed by 8 bases and the J gene end by 7 bases; junction bases not matched to a gene: 10. Germline V gives CDR1 MNHEY, CDR2 SVGAGI. The CDR3 sequence is 14 residues long. This chain's CDR3 is CASGSGGLGNEQFF. The CDR3 nucleotides are TGTGCCAGCGGTTCGGGGGGGTTGGGGAATGAGCAGTTCTTC.

The chain links TRBV29-1 to TRBJ2-5; D is perhaps TRBD2 (7 bases). Germline CDR1 SQVTM, CDR2 ANQGSEA. There are 12 residues in the CDR3. The ends were cut back, 6 bases at V and 11 bases at J, with 19 bases in the middle. CDR3 DNA sequence: TGCAGCGTCTTACGGGGGGCGCGGGAGCAGTACTTC. This encodes CSVLRGAREQYF.

This clone has just one count. The chain has TRBV5-6 and TRBJ2-5; the match to TRBD2 covers 12 bases. This CDR3 comprises 17 residues. The ends lost 7 bases at V and 7 bases at J; junction bases unmatched: 17. Germline CDR1 and CDR2: SGHDT and YYEEEE. CDR3 region: CASAPSGTSGYFATQYF. CDR3 nucleotide sequence: TGTGCCAGCGCCCCCTCCGGGACTAGCGGGTATTTCGCGACCCAGTACTTC.

This clone was found once. The chain is built from TRBV7-9 and TRBJ2-4; 7 bases map to TRBD2. CDR1 SEHNR and CDR2 FQNEAQ come from the germline V gene (reference sequence). CDR3 size: 16 residues. V gave up 6 bases and J gave up 0 bases; unmatched junction bases: 8. CDR3 sequence reads: CASSPIRGVAKNIQYF. DNA for the CDR3: TGTGCCAGCAGTCCAATCCGGGGGGTAGCCAAAAACATTCAGTACTTC.

The V call is TRBV19, the J call TRBJ2-7; 7 bases are a match to TRBD1. V was clipped by 6 bases and J by 3 bases; unmatched bases: 5. The CDR3 runs 13 residues. From germline, CDR1 is LNHDA and CDR2 SQIVND (reference sequence). The CDR3 is CASSRDSYYEQYF. In nucleotides, the CDR3 is TGTGCCAGTAGCCGGGACAGCTACTACGAGCAGTACTTC. Using reference TRBV19 and TRBJ2-7 for the parts outside the CDR3, the full variable domain is DGGITQSPKYLFRKEGQNVTLSCEQNLNHDAMYWYRQDPGQGLRLIYYSQIVNDFQKGDIAEGYSVSREKKESFPLTVTSAQKNPTAFYLCASSRDSYYEQYFGPGTRLTVT.

The chain is built from TRBV27 and TRBJ2-3; TRBD2 matches at 10 bases. This CDR3 contains 16 residues. Germline assignment: CDR1 MNHEY and CDR2 SMNVEV (reference sequence). The junction had 5 bases not matched to a gene; V was cut back by 1 base and J by 4 bases. This chain's CDR3 is CASSLWASGSSDTQYF. For the CDR3, the DNA is TGTGCCAGCAGTTTATGGGCTAGCGGGAGCTCAGATACGCAGTATTTT.

This clone occurred once. The chain uses TRBV25-1 and TRBJ2-5; TRBD1 matches at 8 bases. V dropped 10 bases and J dropped 5; count of bases not matched to a gene: 9. The CDR3 has 13 residues. From germline, CDR1 is MGHDK and CDR2 SYGVNS. In DNA form, the CDR3 reads TGTGCCACCCTCACAGGGGGATTCGAGACCCAGTACTTC. Translating gives CATLTGGFETQYF.

The DNA of the CDR3 is TGTGCCAGCAGCCTCGAGGAAGCTTTCTTT. Translated, it gives CASSLEEAFF. The gene calls are TRBV7-8 and TRBJ1-1, with D unresolved. With 5 bases removed from V and 8 bases from J, the gap between germline ends came to 6 bases. The V gene's germline CDR1 is SGHVS and CDR2 FQNEAQ. The CDR3 loop spans 10 amino acids.